This T cell receptor (beta chain) was retrieved from a study of shared clonotypes between healthy human individuals. Study-wide context: With ages of 18 to 49, the donors were a couple of women and a few men. General study points: Relative to memory subsets, naive subsets generally showed larger estimated richness.

It was into CD45RA+ naive and CD45RA-negative memory subsets that the CD4+ cells were split. V lost 4 bases and J lost 0, with 7 bases in between. The CDR3 contains 13 residues. The germline CDR1 and CDR2 sequences are SNHLY and FYNNEI. This clone was seen many times. Its antigen is still unknown. Sequencing was at deep level. Sequenced by immunoSEQ multiplex PCR; TCRdb stores in-frame clones only, minus some. The sample yields 1 million to 1.3 million clones, more than 75% seen once. This TCR was sampled from a man younger than 35 in good health. Some clones in this sample may be carry-over from other donors' samples. The rearrangement joins TRBV2 to TRBJ2-7; D not resolved. Source material: memory CD4+ T cells from PBMCs. Subset specified: CD45RA-negative fraction. The CDR3 spells CASSVSVSYEQYF. In DNA form, the CDR3 reads TGTGCCAGCAGTGTTAGTGTCTCCTACGAGCAGTACTTC.